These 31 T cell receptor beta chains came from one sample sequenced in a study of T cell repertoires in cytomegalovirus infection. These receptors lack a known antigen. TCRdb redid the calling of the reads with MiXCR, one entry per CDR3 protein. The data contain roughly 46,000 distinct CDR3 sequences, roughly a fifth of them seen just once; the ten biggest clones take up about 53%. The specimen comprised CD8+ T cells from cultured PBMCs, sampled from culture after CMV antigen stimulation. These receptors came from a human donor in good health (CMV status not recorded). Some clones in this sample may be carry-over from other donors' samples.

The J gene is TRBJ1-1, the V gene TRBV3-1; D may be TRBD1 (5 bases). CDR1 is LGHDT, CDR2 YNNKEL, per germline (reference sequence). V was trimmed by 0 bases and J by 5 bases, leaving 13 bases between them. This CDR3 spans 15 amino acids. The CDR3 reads CASSQELGLATEAFF. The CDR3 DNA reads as TGTGCCAGCAGCCAAGAACTGGGGCTAGCAACTGAAGCTTTCTTT. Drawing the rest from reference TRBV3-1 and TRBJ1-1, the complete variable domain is DTAVSQTPKYLVTQMGNDKSIKCEQNLGHDTMYWYKQDSKKFLKIMFSYNNKELIINETVPNRFSPKSPDKAHLNLHINSLELGDSAVYFCASSQELGLATEAFFGQGTRLTVV.

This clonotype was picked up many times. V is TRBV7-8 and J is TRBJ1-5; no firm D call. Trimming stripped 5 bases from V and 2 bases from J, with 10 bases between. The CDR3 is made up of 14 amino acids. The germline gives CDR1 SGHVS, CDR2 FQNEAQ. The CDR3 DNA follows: TGTGCCAGCAGCGTAGGGATGGGCAATCAGCCCCAGCATTTT. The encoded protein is CASSVGMGNQPQHF.

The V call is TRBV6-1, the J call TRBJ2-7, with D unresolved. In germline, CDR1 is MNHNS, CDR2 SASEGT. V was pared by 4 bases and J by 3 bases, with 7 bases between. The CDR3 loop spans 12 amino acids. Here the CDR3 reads CASSVRDYEQYF. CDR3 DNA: TGTGCCAGCAGTGTAAGAGACTACGAGCAGTACTTC.

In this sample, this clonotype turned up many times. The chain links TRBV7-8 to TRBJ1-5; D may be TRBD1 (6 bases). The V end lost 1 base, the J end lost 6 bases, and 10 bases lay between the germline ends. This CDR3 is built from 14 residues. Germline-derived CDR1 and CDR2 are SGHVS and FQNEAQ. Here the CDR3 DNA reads TGTGCCAGCAGCTTAGAGGCAGGGGCTCAGCCCCAGCATTTT. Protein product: CASSLEAGAQPQHF.

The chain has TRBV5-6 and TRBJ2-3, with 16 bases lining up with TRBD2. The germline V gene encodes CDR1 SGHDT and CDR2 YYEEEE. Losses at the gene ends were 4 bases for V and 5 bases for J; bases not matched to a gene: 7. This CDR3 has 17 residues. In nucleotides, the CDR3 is TGTGCCAGCAGCCCCGGGACTAGCGGGAGGGCGGGAGATACGCAGTATTTT. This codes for CASSPGTSGRAGDTQYF.

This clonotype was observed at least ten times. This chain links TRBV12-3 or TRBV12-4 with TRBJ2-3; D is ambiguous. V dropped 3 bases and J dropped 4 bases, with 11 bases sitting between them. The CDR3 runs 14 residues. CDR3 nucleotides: TGTGCCAGCAGTTTGGTAGGGTTTGCAGATACGCAGTATTTT. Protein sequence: CASSLVGFADTQYF.

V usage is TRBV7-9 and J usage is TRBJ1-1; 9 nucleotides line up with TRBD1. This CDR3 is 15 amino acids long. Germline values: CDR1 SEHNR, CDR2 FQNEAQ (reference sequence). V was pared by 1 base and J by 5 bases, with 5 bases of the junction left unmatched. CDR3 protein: CASSLVRDRGTEAFF. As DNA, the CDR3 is TGTGCCAGCAGCTTAGTCCGCGACAGGGGGACTGAAGCTTTCTTT.

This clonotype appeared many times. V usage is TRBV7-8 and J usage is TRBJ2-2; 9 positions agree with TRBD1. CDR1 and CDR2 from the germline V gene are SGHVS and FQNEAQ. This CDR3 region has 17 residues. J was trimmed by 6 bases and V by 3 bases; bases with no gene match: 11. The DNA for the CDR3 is TGTGCCAGCAGCTTGAGGCCGGGACAGGGTGTTCCCGGGGAGCTGTTTTTT. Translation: CASSLRPGQGVPGELFF. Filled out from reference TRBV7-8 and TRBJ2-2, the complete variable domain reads GAGVSQSPRYKVAKRGQDVALRCDPISGHVSLFWYQQALGQGPEFLTYFQNEAQLDKSGLPSDRFFAERPEGSVSTLKIQRTQQEDSAVYLCASSLRPGQGVPGELFFGEGSRLTVL.

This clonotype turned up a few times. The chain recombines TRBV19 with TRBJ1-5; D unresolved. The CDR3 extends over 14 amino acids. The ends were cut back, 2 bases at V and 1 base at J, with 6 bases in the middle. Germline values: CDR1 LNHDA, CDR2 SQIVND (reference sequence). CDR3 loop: CASSIPGSNQPQHF. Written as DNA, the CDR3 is TGTGCCAGTAGTATACCGGGAAGCAATCAGCCCCAGCATTTT.

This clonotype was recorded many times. As DNA, the CDR3 is TGTGCCAGCAGTTTCGGGACAGGTTTTACCTACGAGCAGTACTTC. It translates to CASSFGTGFTYEQYF. The V call is TRBV6-5, the J call TRBJ2-7, with 8 positions matching TRBD1. Germline CDR1 MNHEY, CDR2 SVGAGI. The J segment lost 2 bases and the V segment lost 4 bases, leaving 7 bases of the junction unmatched. This CDR3 region has 15 residues.

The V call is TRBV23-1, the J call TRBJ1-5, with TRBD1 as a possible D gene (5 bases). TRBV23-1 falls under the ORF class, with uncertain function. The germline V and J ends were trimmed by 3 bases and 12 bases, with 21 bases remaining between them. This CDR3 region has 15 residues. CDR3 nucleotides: TGCGCCAGCAGTCATGTCCGGGACGGGGCTTTACTCCAGCATTTT. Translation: CASSHVRDGALLQHF.

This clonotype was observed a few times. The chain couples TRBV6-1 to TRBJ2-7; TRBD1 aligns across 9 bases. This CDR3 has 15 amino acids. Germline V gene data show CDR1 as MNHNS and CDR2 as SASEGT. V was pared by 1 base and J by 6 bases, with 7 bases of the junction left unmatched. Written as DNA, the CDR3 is TGTGCCAGCAGTGAAGGGGGGACAGGGTCTAGCGAGCAGTACTTC. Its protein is CASSEGGTGSSEQYF.

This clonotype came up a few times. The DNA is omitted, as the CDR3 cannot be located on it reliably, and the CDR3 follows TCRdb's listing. CDR3 sequence: CASRLRARDANYGYTF. The V gene is TRBV28, the J gene TRBJ1-2; the table assigns TRBD1, which was not confirmed against the DNA. From its first to its last residue, the CDR3 has 16 amino acids. CDR1 and CDR2 from the germline V gene are MDHEN and SYDVKM.

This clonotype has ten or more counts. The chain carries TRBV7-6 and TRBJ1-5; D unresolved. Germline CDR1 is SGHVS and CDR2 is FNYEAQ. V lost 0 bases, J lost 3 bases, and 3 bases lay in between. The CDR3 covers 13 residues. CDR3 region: CASSLAPNQPQHF. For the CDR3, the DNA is TGTGCCAGCAGCTTAGCCCCCAATCAGCCCCAGCATTTT.

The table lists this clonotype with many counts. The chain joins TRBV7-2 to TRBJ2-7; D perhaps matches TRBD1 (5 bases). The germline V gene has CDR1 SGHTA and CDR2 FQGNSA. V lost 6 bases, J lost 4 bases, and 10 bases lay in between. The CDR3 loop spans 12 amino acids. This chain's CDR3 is CASSIQVYEQYF. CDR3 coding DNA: TGTGCCAGCAGTATACAGGTTTACGAGCAGTACTTC.

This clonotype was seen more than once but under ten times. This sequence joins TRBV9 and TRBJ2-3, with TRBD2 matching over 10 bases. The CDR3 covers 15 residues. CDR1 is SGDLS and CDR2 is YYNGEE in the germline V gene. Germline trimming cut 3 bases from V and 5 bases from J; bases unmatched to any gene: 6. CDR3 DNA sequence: TGTGCCAGCAGCGGAGCGGGGGGGCCAGGAGATACGCAGTATTTT. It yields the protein CASSGAGGPGDTQYF. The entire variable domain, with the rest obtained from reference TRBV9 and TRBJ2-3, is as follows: DSGVTQTPKHLITATGQRVTLRCSPRSGDLSVYWYQQSLDQGLQFLIQYYNGEERAKGNILERFSAQQFPDLHSELNLSSLELGDSALYFCASSGAGGPGDTQYFGPGTRLTVL.

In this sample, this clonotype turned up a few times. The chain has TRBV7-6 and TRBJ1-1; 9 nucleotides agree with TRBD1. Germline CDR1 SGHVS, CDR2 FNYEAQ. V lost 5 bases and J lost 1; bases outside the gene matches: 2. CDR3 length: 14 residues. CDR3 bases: TGTGCCAGCAGCCTGGACAGGGGGAACACTGAAGCTTTCTTT. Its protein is CASSLDRGNTEAFF.

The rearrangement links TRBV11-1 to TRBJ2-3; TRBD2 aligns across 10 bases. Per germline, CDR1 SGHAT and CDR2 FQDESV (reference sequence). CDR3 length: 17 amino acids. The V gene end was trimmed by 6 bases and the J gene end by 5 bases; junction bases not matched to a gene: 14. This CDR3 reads CASRQGWLAGVEDTQYF. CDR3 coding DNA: TGTGCCAGCAGGCAAGGGTGGCTAGCGGGGGTTGAAGATACGCAGTATTTT.

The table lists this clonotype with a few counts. This chain's CDR3 is CASSMGVGNTEAFF. The CDR3 DNA reads TGTGCCAGTAGTATGGGAGTGGGTAACACTGAAGCTTTCTTT. This chain connects TRBV19 to TRBJ1-1; no clear D. Trimming pared 3 bases from V and 2 bases from J, leaving 10 bases between. Per the germline V gene, CDR1 is LNHDA and CDR2 is SQIVND (reference sequence). This CDR3 comprises 14 residues.

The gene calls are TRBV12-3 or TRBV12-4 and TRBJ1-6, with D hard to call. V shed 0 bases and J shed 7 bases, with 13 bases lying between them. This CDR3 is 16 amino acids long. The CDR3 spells CASSLAPWEVNSPLHF. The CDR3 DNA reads TGTGCCAGCAGTTTAGCGCCCTGGGAAGTAAATTCACCCCTCCACTTT.

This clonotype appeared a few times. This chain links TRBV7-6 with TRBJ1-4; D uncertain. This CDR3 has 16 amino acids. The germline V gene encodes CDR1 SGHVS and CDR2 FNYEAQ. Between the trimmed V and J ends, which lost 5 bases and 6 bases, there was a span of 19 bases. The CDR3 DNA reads TGTGCCAGCAGCCCCCTTCCCGGAGAGAACCATGAAAAACTGTTTTTT. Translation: CASSPLPGENHEKLFF.

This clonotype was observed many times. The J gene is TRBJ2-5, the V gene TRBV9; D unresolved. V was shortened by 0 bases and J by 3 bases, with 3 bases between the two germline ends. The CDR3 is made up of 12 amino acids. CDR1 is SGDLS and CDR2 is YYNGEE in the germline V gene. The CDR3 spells CASSVGEETQYF. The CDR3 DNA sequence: TGTGCCAGCAGCGTAGGAGAAGAGACCCAGTACTTC.

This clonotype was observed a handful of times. The CDR3 DNA reads TGTGCCAGTAGTGTATCCGGACCATTAATGGGGCAGTTCTTC. Translating gives CASSVSGPLMGQFF. This rearrangement joins TRBV19 to TRBJ2-1; D is undetermined. The CDR3 is 14 amino acids. Per germline, CDR1 LNHDA and CDR2 SQIVND (reference sequence). V lost 5 bases and J lost 12, with 20 bases in between. Drawing the rest from reference TRBV19 and TRBJ2-1, the complete variable domain is DGGITQSPKYLFRKEGQNVTLSCEQNLNHDAMYWYRQDPGQGLRLIYYSQIVNDFQKGDIAEGYSVSREKKESFPLTVTSAQKNPTAFYLCASSVSGPLMGQFFGPGTRLTVL.

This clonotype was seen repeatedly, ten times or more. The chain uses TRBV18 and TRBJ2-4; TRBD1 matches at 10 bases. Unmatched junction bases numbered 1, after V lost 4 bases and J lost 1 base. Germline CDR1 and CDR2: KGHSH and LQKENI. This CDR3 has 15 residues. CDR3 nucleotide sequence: TGTGCCAGCTCACAGGACAGGGGGGCCAAAAACATTCAGTACTTC. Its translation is CASSQDRGAKNIQYF.

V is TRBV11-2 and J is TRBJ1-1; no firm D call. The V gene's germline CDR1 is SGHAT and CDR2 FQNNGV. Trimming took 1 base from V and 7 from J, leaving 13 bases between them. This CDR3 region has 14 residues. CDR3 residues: CASSLAAGKYEAFF. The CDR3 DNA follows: TGTGCCAGCAGCTTAGCCGCGGGCAAATATGAAGCTTTCTTT. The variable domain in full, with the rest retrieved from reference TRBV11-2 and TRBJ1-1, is EAGVAQSPRYKIIEKRQSVAFWCNPISGHATLYWYQQILGQGPKLLIQFQNNGVVDDSQLPKDRFSAERLKGVDSTLKIQPAKLEDSAVYLCASSLAAGKYEAFFGQGTRLTVV.

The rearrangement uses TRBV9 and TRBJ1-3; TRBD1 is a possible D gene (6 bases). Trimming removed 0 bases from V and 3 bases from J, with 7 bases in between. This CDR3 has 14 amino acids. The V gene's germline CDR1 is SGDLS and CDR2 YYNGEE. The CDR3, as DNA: TGTGCCAGCAGCGTAGAAGGGGGTGGAAACACCATATATTTT. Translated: CASSVEGGGNTIYF.

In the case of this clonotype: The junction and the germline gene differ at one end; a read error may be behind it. For the CDR3, the DNA is TGCGCCAGCAGCCCCCGAGGGGAGGGCACTGAAGCTCTCTTT. It translates to CASSPRGEGTEALF. The chain has TRBV4-3 and TRBJ1-1; TRBD1 is a possible D gene (5 bases). CDR1 and CDR2 (germline): LGHNA, YSLEER. The CDR3 contains 14 residues.

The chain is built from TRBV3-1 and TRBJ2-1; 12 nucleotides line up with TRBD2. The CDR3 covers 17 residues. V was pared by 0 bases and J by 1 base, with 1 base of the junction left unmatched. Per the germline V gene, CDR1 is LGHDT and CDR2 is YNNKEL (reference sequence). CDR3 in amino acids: CASSQEGLAGSYNEQFF. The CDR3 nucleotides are TGTGCCAGCAGCCAAGAAGGACTAGCGGGATCCTACAATGAGCAGTTCTTC.

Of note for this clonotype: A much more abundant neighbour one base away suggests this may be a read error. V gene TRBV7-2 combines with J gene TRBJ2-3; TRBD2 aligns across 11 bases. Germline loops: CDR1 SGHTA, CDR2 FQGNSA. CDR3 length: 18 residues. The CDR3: CASSFPTSGGTSTDTRYF. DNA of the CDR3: TGTGCCAGCAGCTTCCCAACTAGCGGGGGAACTAGCACAGATACGCGGTATTTT.

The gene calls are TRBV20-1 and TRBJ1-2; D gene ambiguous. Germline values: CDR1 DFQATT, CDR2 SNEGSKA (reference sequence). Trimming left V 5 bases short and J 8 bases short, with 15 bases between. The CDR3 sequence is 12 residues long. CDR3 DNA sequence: TGCAGTGCTCTCTCCCGAGCGGGCGGCTACACCTTC. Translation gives CSALSRAGGYTF.

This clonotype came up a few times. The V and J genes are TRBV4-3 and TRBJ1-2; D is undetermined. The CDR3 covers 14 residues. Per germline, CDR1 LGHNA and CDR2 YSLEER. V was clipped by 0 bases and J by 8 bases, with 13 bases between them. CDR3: CASSQERAEYGYTF. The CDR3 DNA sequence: TGCGCCAGCAGCCAAGAAAGGGCAGAATACGGCTACACCTTC.